A single sample gave rise to the 16 T cell receptor beta chains below, sequenced in a study of T cell responses to AZD1222 COVID-19 vaccine. The method was immunoSEQ multiplex PCR; TCRdb's version includes in-frame clones alone and lacks a portion of them. The sample contains tens of thousands of clones, roughly 91% of which appear only once. Sequenced material: peripheral blood, taken on day 0 of AZD1222 vaccination. These receptors were obtained from an adult in good health.

The gene calls are TRBV5-1 and TRBJ1-1; D possibly corresponds to TRBD1 (5 bases). V was trimmed by 0 bases and J by 0 bases, leaving 9 bases between them. The CDR3 has 15 amino acids. CDR1 is SGHRS and CDR2 is YFSETQ in the germline V gene. CDR3 DNA sequence: TGCGCCAGCAGCTTGGGACAGCCAATGAACACTGAAGCTTTCTTT. This codes for CASSLGQPMNTEAFF.

The V and J genes are TRBV29-1 and TRBJ1-3, with D perhaps matching TRBD1 (6 bases). From germline, CDR1 is SQVTM and CDR2 ANQGSEA. V gave up 6 bases and J gave up 4 bases, with 10 bases separating them. The CDR3 has 12 residues. The CDR3 DNA follows: TGCAGCGTACAGGGTTTCGGAAACACCATATATTTT. Translated: CSVQGFGNTIYF.

This rearrangement joins TRBV6-1 to TRBJ1-2, with D tentatively TRBD1 (6 bases). The CDR3 has 14 residues. In germline, CDR1 is MNHNS, CDR2 SASEGT. The V end was cut by 3 bases, the J end by 4 bases, with 12 bases between. The DNA for the CDR3 is TGTGCCAGCAGTGACAGGGACACCGCCTATGGCTACACCTTC. This gives the protein CASSDRDTAYGYTF.

The V gene is TRBV4-3, the J gene TRBJ1-3; D remains ambiguous. Trimming stripped 0 bases from V and 3 bases from J, with 15 bases between. Germline CDR1 is LGHNA and CDR2 is YSLEER. This CDR3 is built from 17 residues. The chain's CDR3 is CASSQDFGSSFGNTIYF. The DNA of the CDR3 is TGCGCCAGCAGCCAAGATTTTGGCAGCTCCTTTGGAAACACCATATATTTT.

The rearrangement joins TRBV9 to TRBJ2-7, with 7 bases lining up with TRBD2. The ends lost 0 bases at V and 2 bases at J; junction bases unmatched: 5. The CDR3 covers 15 residues. Germline V gives CDR1 SGDLS, CDR2 YYNGEE. This CDR3 reads CASSVGGAGPYEQYF. For the CDR3, the DNA is TGTGCCAGCAGCGTAGGGGGAGCGGGGCCCTACGAGCAGTACTTC.

This sequence joins TRBV7-2 and TRBJ1-6, with TRBD1 matching over 7 bases. This CDR3 is 16 amino acids long. Germline trimming cut 3 bases from V and 7 bases from J; bases unmatched to any gene: 9. Germline CDR1 and CDR2: SGHTA and FQGNSA. The CDR3 DNA is TGTGCCAGCAGCTTCGCACAGGGGAGGGCGAATTCACCCCTCCACTTT. Translation: CASSFAQGRANSPLHF.

The V and J genes are TRBV5-5 and TRBJ1-2; 10 nucleotides match TRBD1. V shed 4 bases, J shed 4 bases, and the junction held 7 bases outside the gene matches. The CDR3 totals 15 residues. The germline V gene encodes CDR1 SGHKS and CDR2 YYEKEE (reference sequence). The CDR3 nucleotides are TGTGCCAGCAGCCCGCGGACAGGGGGAGTCTATGGCTACACCTTC. It encodes CASSPRTGGVYGYTF. Variable domain in full (rest from reference TRBV5-5 and TRBJ1-2): DAGVTQSPTHLIKTRGQQVTLRCSPISGHKSVSWYQQVLGQGPQFIFQYYEKEERGRGNFPDRFSARQFPNYSSELNVNALLLGDSALYLCASSPRTGGVYGYTFGSGTRLTVV.

V and J are TRBV19 and TRBJ1-1; D is unclear. CDR3 length: 13 residues. Trimming left V 2 bases short and J 6 bases short, with 10 bases between. Germline V lookup: CDR1 LNHDA, CDR2 SQIVND (reference sequence). CDR3 DNA sequence: TGTGCCAGTAGTATACTTGGAGTCGCTGAAGCTTTCTTT. As protein: CASSILGVAEAFF.

This chain joins TRBV7-8 and TRBJ2-7; 9 bases map to TRBD1. There are 14 residues in the CDR3. The V and J ends lost 4 bases and 4 bases, in that order; junction bases with no gene match: 5. From germline, CDR1 is SGHVS and CDR2 FQNEAQ. The CDR3: CASSWRQGGYEQYF. The CDR3 DNA is TGTGCCAGCAGCTGGCGACAGGGGGGGTACGAGCAGTACTTC.

The V call is TRBV7-8, the J call TRBJ2-5; 7 bases line up with TRBD2. This CDR3 has 13 amino acids. Germline-derived CDR1 and CDR2 are SGHVS and FQNEAQ. V lost 8 bases to trimming and J lost 7 bases; unmatched junction nucleotides: 10. The CDR3 protein is CASGGSGWGTQYF. Here the CDR3 DNA reads TGTGCCAGCGGCGGTAGCGGGTGGGGGACCCAGTACTTC.

The V call is TRBV27, the J call TRBJ1-6; D perhaps matches TRBD1 (5 bases). The germline gives CDR1 MNHEY, CDR2 SMNVEV (reference sequence). There are 17 residues in the CDR3. Trimming cost V 8 bases and J 0 bases, with 17 bases left between them. CDR3 DNA: TGTGCCAGCTCGAGACAGTTACATAGCTCCTATAATTCACCCCTCCACTTT. It is translated as CASSRQLHSSYNSPLHF.

In nucleotides, the CDR3 is TGTGCCAGCAGGATAGCGGGACTAAACACCGGGGAGCTGTTTTTT. Translating gives CASRIAGLNTGELFF. The chain uses TRBV5-6 and TRBJ2-2; 8 bases are a match to TRBD2. CDR1 SGHDT and CDR2 YYEEEE come from the germline V gene. Trimming at V came to 5 bases and at J to 2 bases, leaving 5 bases not matched to a gene. The CDR3 loop spans 15 amino acids.

V and J are TRBV19 and TRBJ1-2, with D possibly matching TRBD1 (5 bases). The CDR3 runs to 16 residues. V dropped 0 bases and J dropped 5 bases, with 16 bases sitting between them. CDR1 and CDR2 (germline): LNHDA, SQIVND (reference sequence). The CDR3, as DNA: TGTGCCAGTAGTATAGAGACGCGGGGCAGAAGGTATGGCTACACCTTC. Translation: CASSIETRGRRYGYTF.

This sequence joins TRBV12-3 or TRBV12-4 and TRBJ1-5; D gene unclear. The CDR3 totals 13 residues. The V gene lost 4 bases and the J gene lost 0 bases, with 4 bases spanning the gap. CDR3 amino acids: CASSSDSNQPQHF. The CDR3 coding sequence is TGTGCCAGCAGTTCAGATAGCAATCAGCCCCAGCATTTT.

The rearrangement links TRBV5-1 to TRBJ1-2, with unresolved D. CDR1 and CDR2 (germline): SGHRS, YFSETQ. The CDR3 contains 14 residues. With 0 bases removed from V and 7 bases from J, the gap between germline ends came to 13 bases. The DNA for the CDR3 is TGCGCCAGCAGCTTGGAGGCAGGAGGCGTTGGCTACACCTTC. Amino acid sequence: CASSLEAGGVGYTF.

The chain couples TRBV3-1 (or the pseudogene TRBV3-2) to TRBJ2-1, with 7 bases that match TRBD2. Per germline, CDR1 LGHDT and CDR2 YNNKEL (reference sequence). CDR3 size: 14 residues. Trimming cost V 4 bases and J 3 bases; bases outside gene matches: 3. This CDR3 reads CASSPGTNYNEQFF. DNA for the CDR3: TGTGCCAGCAGCCCCGGGACTAACTACAATGAGCAGTTCTTC.